The text below deals with one T cell receptor beta chain. Its antigen is undetermined. This sample was included in a study of metastatic and nonmetastatic thyroid tumors. Study-level background: Peripheral blood and tumor or nodule samples from malignant and benign thyroid patients were compared. General study findings and limits: Compared with benign nodules, malignant thyroid tumors were reported to have significantly higher TCR beta diversity in both blood and tumor.

Per germline, CDR1 LGHDT and CDR2 YNNKEL (reference sequence). This CDR3 region has 15 residues. The junction had 9 bases not matched to a gene; V was cut back by 4 bases and J by 8 bases. TCRdb used MiXCR to call clones anew from the PCR reads. The sample yields 40,000 or so clones, around half seen once. No treatment of any kind had been given to any patient before thyroid surgery. The genes are TRBV3-1 and TRBJ2-1; 9 nucleotides align to TRBD2. The specimen was tumor tissue. This receptor was taken from a male donor with papillary thyroid cancer or a benign thyroid nodule (not recorded which). Some clones in this sample may be carry-over from other donors' samples. CDR3 amino acids: CASSPGGGRGDEQFF. CDR3 nucleotides: TGTGCCAGCAGCCCCGGAGGCGGGAGGGGCGATGAGCAGTTCTTC.